This T cell receptor (beta chain) stems from a study of cytomegalovirus exposure and HLA in healthy donors. Germline values: CDR1 SGHVS, CDR2 FNYEAQ. This CDR3 is 15 amino acids long. V lost 2 bases to trimming and J lost 3 bases; unmatched junction nucleotides: 2. Researchers ran the PCR with 60 Vbeta and 13 Jbeta primers. The assay was immunoSEQ multiplex PCR, and TCRdb's table has in-frame clones only and misses some. The table includes fewer than 200,000 clones, about four fifths detected once. This clone was detected only once. The sequenced sample consisted of PBMCs. This TCR came from a man in his forties in good health and CMV-seropositive. V is TRBV7-6 and J is TRBJ2-3, with 10 bases identical to TRBD2. CDR3 in DNA: TGTGCCAGCAGCTTAACTAGCGGGATTACAGATACGCAGTATTTT. As protein: CASSLTSGITDTQYF.